Listed below are T cell receptor beta chains from one sample, sequenced in a study of spatial heterogeneity in lung cancer. TCRdb used MiXCR to reprocess the 5' RACE reads, holding one entry per CDR3 protein. The sample records about 48,000 distinct CDR3 sequences, under 6% being singletons. The material sequenced was PBMCs, taken at surgery. The receptors originated from a male donor with early-stage non-small cell lung cancer. The CDR3 runs from the conserved cysteine through the conserved F or W. D genes are given only for firm matches. Rows give clone size only sometimes, using once, few, many, or a class for an expanded clone.

v_gene	abundance	j_gene	d_gene	CDR3nt	CDR3aa
TRBV28	many	TRBJ2-5	-	TGTGCCAGCAGCGAGAAAGAGACCCAGTACTTC	CASSEKETQYF
TRBV4-1	many	TRBJ1-6	-	TGCGCCAGCAGCCAGTCAGGGAATCAAGCACCCCTCCACTTT	CASSQSGNQAPLHF
TRBV2	many	TRBJ2-3	TRBD2	TGTGCCAGCAGTGCTGCTAGCGGGAGCGCAGATACGCAGTATTTT	CASSAASGSADTQYF
TRBV24-1	many	TRBJ2-2	-	TGTGCCACCAGTGAGGCAGGGATCGGGGAGCTGTTTTTT	CATSEAGIGELFF
TRBV15	many	TRBJ2-5	-	TGTGCCACCAGACGACAGCTACAAGAGACCCAGTACTTC	CATRRQLQETQYF
TRBV19	many	TRBJ2-5	-	TGTGCCAGTAGTAGAGGTTGGGACACCTTATACTTC	CASSRGWDTLYF
TRBV5-4	many	TRBJ2-5	TRBD2	TGTGCCAGCAGCTTTAAGGCGGGAGGGGGGGAGACCCAGTACTTC	CASSFKAGGGETQYF
TRBV9	many	TRBJ2-5	TRBD2	TGTGCCAGCAGCCCAACCCAAGGACTAGCGGGAGGGCTAGGTGAGACCCAGTACTTC	CASSPTQGLAGGLGETQYF
TRBV7-9	many	TRBJ2-5	TRBD2	TGTGCCAGCAGCTCGCTCCTTACGCTAGCGGGAGGAGAGACCCAGTACTTC	CASSSLLTLAGGETQYF
TRBV18	many	TRBJ1-5	-	TGTGCCAGCTCACCACCGTCGGGGGGCAGGAATCAGCCCCAGCATTTT	CASSPPSGGRNQPQHF
TRBV4-3	many	TRBJ2-5	-	TGCGCCAGCAGCCCTAGGGGGTTGGGTACTGAGACCCAGTACTTC	CASSPRGLGTETQYF
TRBV20-1	many	TRBJ1-3	-	TGCAGTGCCCCGGACCGAAACACCATATATTTT	CSAPDRNTIYF
TRBV5-6	many	TRBJ2-7	TRBD2	TGTGCCAGCAGCCCGGACGGGACTAGGTACGAGCAGTACTTC	CASSPDGTRYEQYF
TRBV7-2	many	TRBJ1-5	-	TGTGCCAGCAGCTTAGCGGGGGCAATAAGCAATCAGCCCCAGCATTTT	CASSLAGAISNQPQHF
TRBV7-9	many	TRBJ2-7	-	TGTGCCAGCAGCTTAGTCAGAGCCGGGTACGAGCAGTACTTC	CASSLVRAGYEQYF
TRBV11-3	many	TRBJ2-1	TRBD2	TGTGCCAGCAGCCTTAGCGGGAGGGGTAATGAGCAGTTCTTC	CASSLSGRGNEQFF
TRBV5-6	many	TRBJ1-5	TRBD1	TGTGCCAGCAGCCACGGACAGGCTCGCAATCAGCCCCAGCATTTT	CASSHGQARNQPQHF
TRBV5-8	many	TRBJ2-1	TRBD2	TGTGCCAGCAGCTTTCGGGCGGGAGGCTACAATGAGCAGTTCTTC	CASSFRAGGYNEQFF
TRBV29-1	many	TRBJ2-1	TRBD2	TGCAGCGTAACTGGGACTAATCGGAATGAGCAGTTCTTC	CSVTGTNRNEQFF
TRBV7-7	-	TRBJ2-5	-	TGTGCTAGCAGCTTCAGACAGCAAGAGACCCAGTACTTC	CASSFRQQETQYF
TRBV7-2	few	TRBJ2-5	TRBD2	TGTGCCAGCAGCTTTAACAGCGGGAGGGCCGAGACCCAGTACTTC	CASSFNSGRAETQYF
TRBV7-9	many	TRBJ1-1	-	TGTGCCAGCAGCTCGGGACTGGGGAACACTGAAGCTTTCTTT	CASSSGLGNTEAFF
TRBV2	many	TRBJ2-5	TRBD2	TGTGCCAGCAGTGATCAGCGGGATCAAGAGACCCAGTACTTC	CASSDQRDQETQYF
TRBV7-6	many	TRBJ2-7	-	TGTGCCAGCAGCAAACGGGACACCCACTCCTACGAGCAGTACTTC	CASSKRDTHSYEQYF
TRBV5-1	many	TRBJ2-5	TRBD2	TGCGCCAGCAGCCCTGGACTAGCTAACAATTTACAAGAGACCCAGTACTTC	CASSPGLANNLQETQYF
TRBV3-1	many	TRBJ1-6	-	TGTGCCAGCAGCCAAGACCCGGACGCCTCCTATAATTCACCCCTCCACTTT	CASSQDPDASYNSPLHF
TRBV4-1	-	TRBJ2-7	TRBD1	TGCGCCAGCAGCCAGGGACCGGGACAGGCCCTCTACGAGCAGTACTTC	CASSQGPGQALYEQYF
TRBV4-3	many	TRBJ2-7	-	TGCGCCAGCAGCCAACAAAGGACAGTAACCTACGAGCAGTACTTC	CASSQQRTVTYEQYF
TRBV9	many	TRBJ1-6	TRBD1	TGTGCCAGCAGCGGACTCGCCGGGACAGAAAATTCACCCCTCCACTTT	CASSGLAGTENSPLHF
TRBV24-1	-	TRBJ2-1	TRBD2	TGTGCCACCAGGGGGTGGACTAGCGGACCCACTACATTCTGCAATGAGCAGTTCTTC	CATRGWTSGPTTFCNEQFF
TRBV6-1	many	TRBJ1-6	-	TGTGCCAGCAGTGGGACAGTCTACAATTCACCCCTCCACTTT	CASSGTVYNSPLHF
TRBV6-5	many	TRBJ1-2	TRBD1	TGTGCCAGCAGTCCGGACAGGGACTATGGCTACACCTTC	CASSPDRDYGYTF
TRBV6-2/TRBV6-3	many	TRBJ2-2	TRBD2	TGTGCCAGCAGTCAACTAGCGGGAGGGCTCACCGGGGAGCTGTTTTTT	CASSQLAGGLTGELFF
TRBV5-1	many	TRBJ2-2	-	TGCGCCAGCAGCCCACAGGGTCCCGGGGAGCTGTTTTTT	CASSPQGPGELFF
TRBV10-3	many	TRBJ2-2	-	TGTGCCATCAGCAGGACAGCCCTGAACACCGGGGAGCTGTTTTTT	CAISRTALNTGELFF
TRBV7-2	many	TRBJ1-1	-	TGTGCCAGCAGCGTGATGGGTTCAGGGGCCACTGAAGCTTTCTTT	CASSVMGSGATEAFF
TRBV20-1	many	TRBJ2-3	-	TGCAGTGCTAGAGGGACAGCCTCTTATACGCAGTATTTT	CSARGTASYTQYF
TRBV20-1	many	TRBJ2-3	TRBD2	TGCAGTGCTAGAGTGCAAACAAGGGAGGGCTCAGATACGCAGTATTTT	CSARVQTREGSDTQYF
TRBV5-1	many	TRBJ1-1	-	TGCGCCAGTTTCCAGGAACCGAACACTGAAGCTTTCTTT	CASFQEPNTEAFF
TRBV20-1	many	TRBJ1-1	TRBD1	TGCAGTGCTAGATTCGGACAGGGGAGAACTGAAGCTTTCTTT	CSARFGQGRTEAFF
TRBV24-1	-	TRBJ2-1	TRBD2	TGTGCCACCAGTGATTCAGGACTAGCGGACTACAATGAGCAGTTCTTC	CATSDSGLADYNEQFF
TRBV20-1	many	TRBJ2-2	TRBD1	TGCAGTGCTAGGAGGGGGCAGGGGCAGAAGAACACCGGGGAGCTGTTTTTT	CSARRGQGQKNTGELFF
TRBV5-4	many	TRBJ2-5	-	TGTGCCAGCAGCCCAGGACTGCGAGCGGGAGAGACCCAGTACTTC	CASSPGLRAGETQYF
TRBV29-1	many	TRBJ1-3	-	TGCAGCGTTGAAGATCAGAGGACCCAGGATCACACCATATATTTT	CSVEDQRTQDHTIYF
TRBV20-1	few	TRBJ1-5	-	TGCAGTGCTGGGACGGGAGGCAATCAGCCCCAGCATTTT	CSAGTGGNQPQHF
TRBV2	few	TRBJ2-3	-	TGTGCCAGCAGTCCCGGCGCGGGGTTCACAGATACGCAGTATTTT	CASSPGAGFTDTQYF
TRBV20-1	many	TRBJ2-7	TRBD2	TGCAGTGCTAGCGGGACTAGCGGGAATTACGAGCAGTACTTC	CSASGTSGNYEQYF
TRBV6-2/TRBV6-3	many	TRBJ1-5	-	TGTGCCAGCGATTCCCGAGAGGGACAGCCCCAGCATTTT	CASDSREGQPQHF
TRBV27	many	TRBJ2-2	-	TGTGCCAGCAGAAAAGGGAGGAACACCGGGGAGCTGTTTTTT	CASRKGRNTGELFF
TRBV28	many	TRBJ1-2	-	TGTGCCAGCAGTAATTCTGGGGACGGCTTCTATGGCTACACCTTC	CASSNSGDGFYGYTF